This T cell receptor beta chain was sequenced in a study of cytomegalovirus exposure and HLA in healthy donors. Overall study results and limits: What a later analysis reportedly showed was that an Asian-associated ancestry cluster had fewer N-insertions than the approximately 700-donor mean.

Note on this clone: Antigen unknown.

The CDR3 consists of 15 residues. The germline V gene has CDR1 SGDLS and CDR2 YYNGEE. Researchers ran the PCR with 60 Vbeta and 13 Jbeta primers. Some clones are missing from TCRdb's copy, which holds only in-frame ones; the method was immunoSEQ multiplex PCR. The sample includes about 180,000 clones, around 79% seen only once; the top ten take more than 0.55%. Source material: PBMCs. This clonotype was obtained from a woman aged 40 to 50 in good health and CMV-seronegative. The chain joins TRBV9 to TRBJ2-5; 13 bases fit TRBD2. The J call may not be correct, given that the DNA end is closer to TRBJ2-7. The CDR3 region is CASSFGLAGETEQYF. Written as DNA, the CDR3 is TGTGCCAGCAGCTTCGGACTAGCGGGAGAAACCGAGCAGTACTTC.